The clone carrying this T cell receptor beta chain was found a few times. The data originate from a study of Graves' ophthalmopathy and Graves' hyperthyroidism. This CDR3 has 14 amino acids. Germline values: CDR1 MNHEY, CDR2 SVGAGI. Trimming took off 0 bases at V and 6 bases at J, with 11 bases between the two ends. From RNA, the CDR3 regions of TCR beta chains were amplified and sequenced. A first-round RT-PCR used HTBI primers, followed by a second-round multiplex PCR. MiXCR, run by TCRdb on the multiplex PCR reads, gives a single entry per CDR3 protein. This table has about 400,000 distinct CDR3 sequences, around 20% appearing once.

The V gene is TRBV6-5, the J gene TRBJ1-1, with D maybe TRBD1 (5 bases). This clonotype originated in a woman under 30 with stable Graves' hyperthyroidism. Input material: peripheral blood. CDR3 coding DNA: TGTGCCAGCAGTTACTCGACAGTACAGTCTGAAGCTTTCTTT. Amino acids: CASSYSTVQSEAFF.